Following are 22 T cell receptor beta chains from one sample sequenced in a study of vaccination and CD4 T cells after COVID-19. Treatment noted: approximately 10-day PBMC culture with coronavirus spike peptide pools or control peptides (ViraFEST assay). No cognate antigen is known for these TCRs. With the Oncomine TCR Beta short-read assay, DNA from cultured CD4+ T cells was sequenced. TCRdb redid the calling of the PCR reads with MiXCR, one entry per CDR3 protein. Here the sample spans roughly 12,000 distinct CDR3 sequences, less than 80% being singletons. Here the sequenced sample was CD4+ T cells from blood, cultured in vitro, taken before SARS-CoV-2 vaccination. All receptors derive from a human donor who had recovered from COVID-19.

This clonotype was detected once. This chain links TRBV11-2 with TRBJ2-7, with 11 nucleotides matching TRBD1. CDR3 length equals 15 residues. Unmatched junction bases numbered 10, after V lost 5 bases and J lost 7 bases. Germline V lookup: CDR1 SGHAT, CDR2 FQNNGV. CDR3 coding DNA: TGTGCCAGCAGCGCCCGGACAGGGGGCGCGGGAGAGCAGTACTTC. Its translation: CASSARTGGAGEQYF. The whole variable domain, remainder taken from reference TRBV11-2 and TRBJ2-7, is EAGVAQSPRYKIIEKRQSVAFWCNPISGHATLYWYQQILGQGPKLLIQFQNNGVVDDSQLPKDRFSAERLKGVDSTLKIQPAKLEDSAVYLCASSARTGGAGEQYFGPGTRLTVT.

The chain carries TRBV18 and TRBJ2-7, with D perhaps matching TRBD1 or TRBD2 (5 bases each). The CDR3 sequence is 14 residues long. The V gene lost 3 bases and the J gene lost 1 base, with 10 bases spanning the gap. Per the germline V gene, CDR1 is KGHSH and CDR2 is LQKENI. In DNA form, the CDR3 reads TGTGCCAGCTCACCCGGGACGGAATCCTACGAGCAGTACTTC. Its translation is CASSPGTESYEQYF.

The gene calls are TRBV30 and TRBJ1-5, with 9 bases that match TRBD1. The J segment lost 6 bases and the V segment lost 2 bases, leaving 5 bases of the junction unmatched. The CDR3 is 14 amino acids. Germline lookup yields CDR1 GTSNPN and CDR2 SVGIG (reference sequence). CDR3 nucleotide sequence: TGTGCCTGGAGTCCGGGACAGGGTTTTCAGCCCCAGCATTTT. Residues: CAWSPGQGFQPQHF.

CDR3 sequence reads: CASRSGDRLSTDTQYF. The DNA for the CDR3 is TGTGCCAGCAGATCCGGAGACAGGCTGAGCACAGATACGCAGTATTTT. V usage is TRBV27 and J usage is TRBJ2-3; tentatively, D is TRBD1 (6 bases). The CDR3 has 16 amino acids. Per germline, CDR1 MNHEY and CDR2 SMNVEV (reference sequence). Trimming left V 6 bases short and J 0 bases short, with 16 bases between.

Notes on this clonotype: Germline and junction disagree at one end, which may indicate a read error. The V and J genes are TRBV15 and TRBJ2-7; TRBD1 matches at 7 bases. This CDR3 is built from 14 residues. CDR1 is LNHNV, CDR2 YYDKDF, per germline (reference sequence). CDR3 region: CATSRARGSYEQYF. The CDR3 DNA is TGTGCCACCAGCAGAGCCAGGGGGTCCTACGAGCAGTACTTT.

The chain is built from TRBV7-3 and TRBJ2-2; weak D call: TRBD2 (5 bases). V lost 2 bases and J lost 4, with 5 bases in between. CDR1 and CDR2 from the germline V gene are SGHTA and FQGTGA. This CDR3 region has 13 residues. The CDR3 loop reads CASSLEGTGELFF. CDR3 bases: TGTGCCAGCAGCTTAGAGGGCACCGGGGAGCTGTTTTTT.

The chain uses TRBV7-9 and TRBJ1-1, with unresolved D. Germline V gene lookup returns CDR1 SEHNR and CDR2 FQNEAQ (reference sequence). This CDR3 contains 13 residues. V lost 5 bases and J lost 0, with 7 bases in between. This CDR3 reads CASSRMLNTEAFF. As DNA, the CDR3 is TGTGCCAGCAGCCGAATGCTGAACACTGAAGCTTTCTTT.

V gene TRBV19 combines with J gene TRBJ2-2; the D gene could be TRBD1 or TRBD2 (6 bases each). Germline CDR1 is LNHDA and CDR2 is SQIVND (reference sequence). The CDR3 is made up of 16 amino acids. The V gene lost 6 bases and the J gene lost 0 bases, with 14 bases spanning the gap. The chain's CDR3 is CASREGQIANTGELFF. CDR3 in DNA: TGTGCCAGTAGGGAGGGACAAATCGCGAACACCGGGGAGCTGTTTTTT.

The CDR3 bases are TGTGCCAGCAGCTTTAAAGACACTGAAGCTTTCTTT. It codes for CASSFKDTEAFF. The chain uses TRBV7-8 and TRBJ1-1; D not resolved. V gave up 3 bases and J gave up 3 bases, with 5 bases separating them. The germline V gene encodes CDR1 SGHVS and CDR2 FQNEAQ. The CDR3 contains 12 residues.

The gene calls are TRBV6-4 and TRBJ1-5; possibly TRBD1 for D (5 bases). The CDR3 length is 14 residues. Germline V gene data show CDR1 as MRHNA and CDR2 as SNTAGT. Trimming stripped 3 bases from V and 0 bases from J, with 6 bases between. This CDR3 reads CASSEGDSNQPQHF. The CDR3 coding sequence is TGTGCCAGCAGTGAAGGGGATAGCAATCAGCCCCAGCATTTT.

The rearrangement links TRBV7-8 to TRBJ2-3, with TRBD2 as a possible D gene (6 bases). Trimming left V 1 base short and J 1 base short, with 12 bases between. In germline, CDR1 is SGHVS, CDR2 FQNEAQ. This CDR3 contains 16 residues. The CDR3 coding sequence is TGTGCCAGCAGCTTAGTGGGGGGAGCGGGCACAGATACGCAGTATTTT. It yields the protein CASSLVGGAGTDTQYF.

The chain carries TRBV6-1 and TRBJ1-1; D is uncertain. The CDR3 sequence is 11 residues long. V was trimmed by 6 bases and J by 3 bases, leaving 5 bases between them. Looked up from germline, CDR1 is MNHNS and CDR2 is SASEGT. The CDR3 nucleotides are TGTGCCAGCAGCCTTGACACTGAAGCTTTCTTT. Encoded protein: CASSLDTEAFF.

The CDR3 nucleotides read TGTGCCTGGAGCGGGAGAGATACGCAGTATTTT. Its translation is CAWSGRDTQYF. The V call is TRBV30, the J call TRBJ2-3, with TRBD2 as a possible D gene (6 bases). This CDR3 region has 11 residues. V was cut by 3 bases and J by 5 bases, with 6 bases left in between. The germline V gene encodes CDR1 GTSNPN and CDR2 SVGIG (reference sequence).

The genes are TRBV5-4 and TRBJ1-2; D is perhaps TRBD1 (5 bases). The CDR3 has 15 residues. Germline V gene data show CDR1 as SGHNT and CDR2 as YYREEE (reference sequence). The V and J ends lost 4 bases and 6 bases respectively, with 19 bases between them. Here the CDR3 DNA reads TGTGCCAGCAGCCCGACGGGCGGGACCGCGGATGGCTACACCTTC. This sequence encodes CASSPTGGTADGYTF.

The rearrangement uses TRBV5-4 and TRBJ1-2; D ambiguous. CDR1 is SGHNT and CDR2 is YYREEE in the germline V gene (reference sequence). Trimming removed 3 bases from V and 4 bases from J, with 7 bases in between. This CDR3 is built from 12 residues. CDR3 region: CASSWEGYGYTF. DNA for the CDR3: TGTGCCAGCAGCTGGGAGGGCTATGGCTACACCTTC. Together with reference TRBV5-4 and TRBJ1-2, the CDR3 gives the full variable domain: ETGVTQSPTHLIKTRGQQVTLRCSSQSGHNTVSWYQQALGQGPQFIFQYYREEENGRGNFPPRFSGLQFPNYSSELNVNALELDDSALYLCASSWEGYGYTFGSGTRLTVV.

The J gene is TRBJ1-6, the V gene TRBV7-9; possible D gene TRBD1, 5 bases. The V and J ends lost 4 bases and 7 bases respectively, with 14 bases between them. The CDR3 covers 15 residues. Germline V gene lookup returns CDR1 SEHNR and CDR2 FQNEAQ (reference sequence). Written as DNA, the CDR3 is TGTGCCAGCAGCTCAGGGACGGTAGGAAATTCACCCCTCCACTTT. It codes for CASSSGTVGNSPLHF.

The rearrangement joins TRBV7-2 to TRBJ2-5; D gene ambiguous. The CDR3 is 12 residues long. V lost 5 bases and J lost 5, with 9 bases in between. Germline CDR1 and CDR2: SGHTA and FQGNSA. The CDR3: CASSNDRETQYF. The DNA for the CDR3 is TGTGCCAGCAGCAACGACCGGGAGACCCAGTACTTC.

The CDR3, as DNA: TGCGCCAGCAGCCAACCTCAGGGGGAGCTGTTTTTT. It translates to CASSQPQGELFF. The chain recombines TRBV4-1 with TRBJ2-2, with no clear D. CDR1 is MGHRA and CDR2 is YSYEKL in the germline V gene. Trimming took off 2 bases at V and 8 bases at J, with 6 bases between the two ends. The CDR3 runs 12 residues.

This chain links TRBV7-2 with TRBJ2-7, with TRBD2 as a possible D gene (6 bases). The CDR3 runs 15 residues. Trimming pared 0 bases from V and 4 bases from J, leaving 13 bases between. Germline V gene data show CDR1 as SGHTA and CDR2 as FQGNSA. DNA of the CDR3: TGTGCCAGCAGCTTAGCTGTGGGAGGAGGTTACGAGCAGTACTTC. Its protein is CASSLAVGGGYEQYF. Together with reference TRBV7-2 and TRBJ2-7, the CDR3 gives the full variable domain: GAGVSQSPSNKVTEKGKDVELRCDPISGHTALYWYRQSLGQGLEFLIYFQGNSAPDKSGLPSDRFSAERTGGSVSTLTIQRTQQEDSAVYLCASSLAVGGGYEQYFGPGTRLTVT.

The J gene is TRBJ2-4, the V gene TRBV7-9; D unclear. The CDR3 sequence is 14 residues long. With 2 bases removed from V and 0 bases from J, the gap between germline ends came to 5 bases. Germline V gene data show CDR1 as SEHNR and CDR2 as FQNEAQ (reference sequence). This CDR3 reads CASSLSRAKNIQYF. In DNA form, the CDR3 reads TGTGCCAGCAGCTTAAGTAGAGCCAAAAACATTCAGTACTTC.

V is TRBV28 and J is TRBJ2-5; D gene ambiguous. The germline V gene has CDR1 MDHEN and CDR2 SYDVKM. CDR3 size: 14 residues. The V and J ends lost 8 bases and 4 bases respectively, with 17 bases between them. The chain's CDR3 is CASGFSGRSETQYF. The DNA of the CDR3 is TGTGCCAGCGGGTTTTCGGGCCGATCAGAGACCCAGTACTTC.

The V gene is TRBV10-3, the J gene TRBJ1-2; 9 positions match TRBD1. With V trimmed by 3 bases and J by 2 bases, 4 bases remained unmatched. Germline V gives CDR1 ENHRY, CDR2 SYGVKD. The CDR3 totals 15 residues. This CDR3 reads CAISDIGQGNYGYTF. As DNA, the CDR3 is TGTGCCATCAGTGACATAGGACAGGGGAACTATGGCTACACCTTC.